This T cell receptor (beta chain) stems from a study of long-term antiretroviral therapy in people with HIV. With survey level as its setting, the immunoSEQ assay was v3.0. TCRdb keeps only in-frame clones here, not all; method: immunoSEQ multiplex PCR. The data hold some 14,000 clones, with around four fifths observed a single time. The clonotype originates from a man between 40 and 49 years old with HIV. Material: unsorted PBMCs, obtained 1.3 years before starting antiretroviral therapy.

The chain's CDR3 is CASSVSHLRGNTEAFF. The DNA of the CDR3 is TGTGCCAGCAGCGTATCCCATTTGAGGGGCAACACTGAAGCTTTCTTT. V gene TRBV9 combines with J gene TRBJ1-1, with a possible D match to TRBD1 (5 bases). V was shortened by 1 base and J by 2 bases, with 15 bases between the two germline ends. CDR1 is SGDLS and CDR2 is YYNGEE in the germline V gene. The CDR3 extends over 16 amino acids.